The rows below give T cell receptor beta chains drawn from one sample of a study of T-cell reconstitution after alpha-beta-depleted transplantation in children. TCRdb called the PCR reads again in MiXCR, with one record for every CDR3 protein. The sample records over 400,000 distinct CDR3 sequences, approximately 42% being singletons. This sample comprised PBMCs, obtained before TCRalphabeta/CD19-depleted stem cell transplant. The source of these receptors is a girl aged 2 to 10 with aplastic anemia, due to receive a stem cell transplant. The CDR3 runs from the conserved cysteine through the conserved F or W. Fields, in order: clone size, J gene, D gene, V gene, CDR3 DNA, CDR3 protein. The D gene is left open where the match is weak. Clone size is not always given. Where it is, it says once, few, many or a class for expanded clones.

clone size: .
J gene: TRBJ2-7
D gene: .
V gene: TRBV3-1
CDR3 DNA: TGTGCCAGCAGCCAAGCATTCGACATCTACGAGCAGTACTTC
CDR3 protein: CASSQAFDIYEQYF

clone size: .
J gene: TRBJ2-5
D gene: .
V gene: TRBV5-6
CDR3 DNA: TGTGCCAGCAGCTTGGCAGGTACGACCCAGTACTTC
CDR3 protein: CASSLAGTTQYF

clone size: once
J gene: TRBJ2-1
D gene: .
V gene: TRBV7-6
CDR3 DNA: TGTGCCAGCAGCTCAACAGGGTCCCCCAAGGCGGGGGAGCAGTTCTTC
CDR3 protein: CASSSTGSPKAGEQFF

clone size: few
J gene: TRBJ1-1
D gene: .
V gene: TRBV18
CDR3 DNA: TGTGCCAGCTCCCGCCAGGGACCGAACACTGAAGCTTTCTTT
CDR3 protein: CASSRQGPNTEAFF

clone size: .
J gene: TRBJ2-1
D gene: TRBD2
V gene: TRBV20-1
CDR3 DNA: TGCAGTGCTAGAGATGGGGGACTAGCTTCGGATGAGCAGTTCTTC
CDR3 protein: CSARDGGLASDEQFF

clone size: .
J gene: TRBJ2-1
D gene: TRBD2
V gene: TRBV29-1
CDR3 DNA: TGCAGCGTCAGACTAGCGGGAGTCATCTACAATGAGCAGTTCTTC
CDR3 protein: CSVRLAGVIYNEQFF

clone size: many
J gene: TRBJ2-7
D gene: TRBD2
V gene: TRBV4-1
CDR3 DNA: TGCGCCAGCAGCCAAGATTGGATTAGCCAAGCTGGGGGGGCCTACGAGCAGTACTTC
CDR3 protein: CASSQDWISQAGGAYEQYF

clone size: .
J gene: TRBJ2-3
D gene: .
V gene: TRBV11-1
CDR3 DNA: TGTGCCAGCAGCTACCCCCGAAGGAGCAGGGGAGGCGCAGATACGCAGTATTTT
CDR3 protein: CASSYPRRSRGGADTQYF

clone size: .
J gene: TRBJ1-5
D gene: .
V gene: TRBV29-1
CDR3 DNA: TGCAGCGTCCTTGGGCGGGGGGGTCAGCCCCAGCATTTT
CDR3 protein: CSVLGRGGQPQHF

clone size: few
J gene: TRBJ2-1
D gene: .
V gene: TRBV20-1
CDR3 DNA: TGCAGTGCTTCTCAGGGACCCTCCTACAATGAGCAGTTCTTC
CDR3 protein: CSASQGPSYNEQFF

clone size: .
J gene: TRBJ2-1
D gene: .
V gene: TRBV10-3
CDR3 DNA: TGTGCCATCAGTGAGTCCCAGGGGGGCAATGAGCAGTTCTTC
CDR3 protein: CAISESQGGNEQFF

clone size: .
J gene: TRBJ2-2
D gene: .
V gene: TRBV7-9
CDR3 DNA: TGTGCCAGCAGCTTTTGGGAACGGCCCGGGGAGCTGTTTTTT
CDR3 protein: CASSFWERPGELFF

clone size: few
J gene: TRBJ2-3
D gene: .
V gene: TRBV29-1
CDR3 DNA: TGCAGCGTTGTAGACCGCGCAGATACGCAGTATTTT
CDR3 protein: CSVVDRADTQYF

clone size: many
J gene: TRBJ2-4
D gene: .
V gene: TRBV6-1
CDR3 DNA: TGTGCCAGCAGCGACAGAACCCTAGCCAAAAACATTCAGTACTTC
CDR3 protein: CASSDRTLAKNIQYF

clone size: many
J gene: TRBJ2-1
D gene: TRBD2
V gene: TRBV29-1
CDR3 DNA: TGCAGCGGGGACGGAGGACTAGCGCGCAATGAGCAGTTCTTC
CDR3 protein: CSGDGGLARNEQFF

clone size: many
J gene: TRBJ2-1
D gene: .
V gene: TRBV7-2
CDR3 DNA: TGTGCCAGCAGCTTAGCGCTAGGCCCAGACAATGAGCAGTTCTTC
CDR3 protein: CASSLALGPDNEQFF

clone size: .
J gene: TRBJ2-2
D gene: .
V gene: TRBV7-9
CDR3 DNA: TGTGCCAGCAGCTTAGCCTCGATGAACACCGGGGAGCTGTTTTTT
CDR3 protein: CASSLASMNTGELFF

clone size: .
J gene: TRBJ2-1
D gene: TRBD1
V gene: TRBV12-3/TRBV12-4
CDR3 DNA: TGTGCCAGCAGGGGACAGGCAAGCTCCTACAATGAGCAGTTCTTC
CDR3 protein: CASRGQASSYNEQFF

clone size: many
J gene: TRBJ2-7
D gene: TRBD2
V gene: TRBV7-8
CDR3 DNA: TGTGCCAGCAGCTTGGGAGCGGGGGGGAGCGAGCAGTACTTC
CDR3 protein: CASSLGAGGSEQYF

clone size: .
J gene: TRBJ2-3
D gene: .
V gene: TRBV20-1
CDR3 DNA: TGCAGTGCTAGAGGGACAAGCAACACAGATACGCAGTATTTT
CDR3 protein: CSARGTSNTDTQYF

clone size: .
J gene: TRBJ2-1
D gene: .
V gene: TRBV12-3/TRBV12-4
CDR3 DNA: TGTGCCAGCAGTTTGGCTAGCGCCTACAATGAGCAGTTCTTC
CDR3 protein: CASSLASAYNEQFF

clone size: .
J gene: TRBJ2-5
D gene: .
V gene: TRBV2
CDR3 DNA: TGTGCCAGCAGAGAGGTTGGGCCCGAAGAGACCCAGTACTTC
CDR3 protein: CASREVGPEETQYF

clone size: many
J gene: TRBJ2-1
D gene: TRBD2
V gene: TRBV12-3/TRBV12-4
CDR3 DNA: TGTGCCAGCAGTTTGACTAGCGGGAGTAAGTGGTTCTTC
CDR3 protein: CASSLTSGSKWFF

clone size: .
J gene: TRBJ2-5
D gene: .
V gene: TRBV29-1
CDR3 DNA: TGCAGCGTTGAAGGGGGGAAGCGACAAGAGACCCAGTACTTC
CDR3 protein: CSVEGGKRQETQYF

clone size: many
J gene: TRBJ2-7
D gene: .
V gene: TRBV9
CDR3 DNA: TGTGCCAGCAGCCCAGACTCGGCCTACGAGCAGTACTTC
CDR3 protein: CASSPDSAYEQYF

clone size: .
J gene: TRBJ1-1
D gene: .
V gene: TRBV20-1
CDR3 DNA: TGCAGTGTTACCAAGGGGAACACTGAAGCTTTCTTT
CDR3 protein: CSVTKGNTEAFF

clone size: many
J gene: TRBJ2-7
D gene: .
V gene: TRBV2
CDR3 DNA: TGTGCCAGCAGTCTCCAGGGGATGTACTACGAGCAGTACTTC
CDR3 protein: CASSLQGMYYEQYF

clone size: few
J gene: TRBJ2-6
D gene: TRBD1
V gene: TRBV12-3/TRBV12-4
CDR3 DNA: TGTGCCAGCAGCGACGCGACCAGGGGGCTCCCGTACTCTGGGGCCAACGTCCTGACTTTC
CDR3 protein: CASSDATRGLPYSGANVLTF

clone size: .
J gene: TRBJ2-1
D gene: .
V gene: TRBV24-1
CDR3 DNA: TGTGCCACCGGTGATTCGGGGGACTACAATGAGCAGTTCTTC
CDR3 protein: CATGDSGDYNEQFF

clone size: few
J gene: TRBJ2-5
D gene: TRBD2
V gene: TRBV4-2
CDR3 DNA: TGTGCCAGCAGCCCCCTTCGGCGGGGGGGGGAGACCCAGTACTTC
CDR3 protein: CASSPLRRGGETQYF

clone size: few
J gene: TRBJ2-1
D gene: TRBD1
V gene: TRBV6-1
CDR3 DNA: TGTGCCAGCAGAGAACAGGGGGCAGGAGCCAATGAGCAGTTCTTC
CDR3 protein: CASREQGAGANEQFF

clone size: .
J gene: TRBJ2-5
D gene: .
V gene: TRBV29-1
CDR3 DNA: TGCAGCGGAAACACAGGGTCGGAGACCCAGTACTTC
CDR3 protein: CSGNTGSETQYF

clone size: .
J gene: TRBJ1-3
D gene: TRBD1
V gene: TRBV10-2
CDR3 DNA: TGCGCCAGCGGGACAGGGACTACCGGAAACACCATATATTTT
CDR3 protein: CASGTGTTGNTIYF

clone size: .
J gene: TRBJ1-6
D gene: .
V gene: TRBV28
CDR3 DNA: TGTGCCAGCAGTATACCCCGACGGAAATATAATTCACCCCTCCACTTT
CDR3 protein: CASSIPRRKYNSPLHF

clone size: few
J gene: TRBJ1-1
D gene: .
V gene: TRBV7-9
CDR3 DNA: TGTGCCAGCAGCTTAGAGGGCTTATCGGGAGGAGCTTTCTTT
CDR3 protein: CASSLEGLSGGAFF

clone size: .
J gene: TRBJ2-1
D gene: .
V gene: TRBV29-1
CDR3 DNA: TGCAGCGTTGCTAGACACCCAGGAGATGAGCAGTTCTTC
CDR3 protein: CSVARHPGDEQFF

clone size: many
J gene: TRBJ1-1
D gene: .
V gene: TRBV5-1
CDR3 DNA: TGCGCCAGCAGGCTAGGGCTGAACACTGAAGCTTTCTTT
CDR3 protein: CASRLGLNTEAFF

clone size: .
J gene: TRBJ1-1
D gene: .
V gene: TRBV30
CDR3 DNA: TGTGCCTGGACCCAGGGCTCGGGTGAAGCTTTCTTT
CDR3 protein: CAWTQGSGEAFF